The next 18 T cell receptor beta chains were all read from a single sample in a study of human T cells and chemical hapten exposure. Time point: pre-sensitization, week 0. This sample's treatment: therapeutic diphenylcyclopropenone sensitization with weekly scalp DPC. TCRdb ran MiXCR on the RACE reads and lists one entry per CDR3 protein. Here the sample spans some 400,000 distinct CDR3 sequences, more than 4.5% being singletons. This material consisted of whole blood, taken in connection with sensitization to the hapten diphenylcyclopropenone (DPC). All receptors derive from a woman aged 45 to 65 with alopecia areata. Some clones in this sample may be carry-over from other donors' samples.

This clonotype was picked up a small number of times. This sequence joins TRBV6-6 and TRBJ2-7; 7 nucleotides align to TRBD2. The V gene's germline CDR1 is MNHNY and CDR2 SVGAGI (reference sequence). With 2 bases clipped from V and 7 bases from J, the junction kept 11 bases outside the gene matches. The CDR3 is 15 residues long. CDR3: CASSYIGRGDGEQYF. The CDR3 DNA is TGTGCCAGCAGTTACATCGGACGGGGGGATGGGGAGCAGTACTTC.

This clonotype was counted a few times. The chain joins TRBV7-2 to TRBJ1-2; no clear D. The CDR3 sequence is 13 residues long. Looked up from germline, CDR1 is SGHTA and CDR2 is FQGNSA. V was pared by 0 bases and J by 4 bases, with 6 bases between. CDR3: CASSLASGYGYTF. In DNA, the CDR3 is TGTGCCAGCAGCTTAGCGAGCGGCTATGGCTACACCTTC.

This clonotype was recorded at least ten times. The chain uses TRBV3-1 and TRBJ2-7; D remains unclear. Trimming stripped 2 bases from V and 0 bases from J, with 11 bases between. Germline CDR1 and CDR2: LGHDT and YNNKEL (reference sequence). The CDR3 spans 15 residues. CDR3 coding DNA: TGTGCCAGCAGCCAATCTGCTGCGAACTCCTACGAGCAGTACTTC. This translates into CASSQSAANSYEQYF.

The J gene is TRBJ1-5, the V gene TRBV12-3 or TRBV12-4, with TRBD1 matching 8 bases. Trimming at V came to 6 bases and at J to 1 base, leaving 5 bases not matched to a gene. This CDR3 is 15 amino acids long. CDR3 DNA sequence: TGTGCCAGCAGGGGAGGACAGGGAAGCAATCAGCCCCAGCATTTT. This encodes CASRGGQGSNQPQHF.

Details on this clonotype: At one end, the junction sequence differs from germline, possibly due to a read error. The chain joins TRBV24-1 to TRBJ2-1; 13 bases are a match to TRBD2. CDR1 is KGHDR, CDR2 SFDVKD, per germline. The CDR3 contains 16 residues. The CDR3: CAISDTGTSGANEQFF. CDR3 coding DNA: TGTGCCATCAGTGACACCGGGACTAGCGGGGCCAATGAGCAGTTCTTC.

The sample holds a few counts of this clonotype. The rearrangement joins TRBV9 to TRBJ2-7; D not certain. The CDR3 has 15 residues. V shed 0 bases and J shed 0 bases, with 10 bases lying between them. Germline V gives CDR1 SGDLS, CDR2 YYNGEE. The CDR3 DNA follows: TGTGCCAGCAGCGTAGGTAGAGACAACTCCTACGAGCAGTACTTC. This gives the protein CASSVGRDNSYEQYF.

This clonotype has a count of ten or more. DNA of the CDR3: TGTGCCAGCAGTTTTTCCCTGAACACTGAAGCTTTCTTT. Translating it yields CASSFSLNTEAFF. The chain is built from TRBV12-3 or TRBV12-4 and TRBJ1-1; D gene uncertain. Trimming took off 3 bases at V and 0 bases at J, with 5 bases between the two ends. CDR3 size: 13 residues.

This clonotype was counted between two and nine times. The chain couples TRBV20-1 to TRBJ2-7; D may be TRBD2 (6 bases). Trimming removed 3 bases from V and 1 base from J, with 19 bases in between. The CDR3 runs to 16 residues. In germline, CDR1 is DFQATT, CDR2 SNEGSKA (reference sequence). CDR3 bases: TGCAGTGCTAGGGCTCTATCGGGAGTCGGGTCCTACGAGCAGTACTTC. It yields the protein CSARALSGVGSYEQYF.

This clonotype turned up a few times. The gene calls are TRBV7-9 and TRBJ1-4; D is ambiguous. Trimming took 5 bases from V and 4 from J, leaving 8 bases between them. CDR1 is SEHNR, CDR2 FQNEAQ, per germline (reference sequence). The CDR3 consists of 13 residues. The CDR3 coding sequence is TGTGCCAGCAGCCCCCCCCATAATGAAAAACTGTTTTTT. As protein: CASSPPHNEKLFF.

CDR3 DNA sequence: TGTGCCAGCAGCGCTAAGGGGCCTAGCAACTCTGGAAACACCATATATTTT. It is translated as CASSAKGPSNSGNTIYF. This chain joins TRBV2 and TRBJ1-3; tentative D call: TRBD1 (5 bases). The length of the CDR3 is 17 residues. V was pared by 6 bases and J by 0 bases, with 18 bases between. In germline, CDR1 is SNHLY, CDR2 FYNNEI.

This clonotype occurred many times. The gene calls are TRBV5-1 and TRBJ2-7; 9 bases are shared with TRBD1. The J segment lost 6 bases and the V segment lost 4 bases, leaving 8 bases of the junction unmatched. The germline V gene has CDR1 SGHRS and CDR2 YFSETQ. The CDR3 totals 14 residues. The CDR3 protein is CASSQGDREGEQYF. The DNA for the CDR3 is TGCGCCAGCAGCCAAGGGGACAGGGAAGGCGAGCAGTACTTC.

This clonotype was observed at least ten times. The chain is built from TRBV12-3 or TRBV12-4 and TRBJ1-1; D gene ambiguous. The CDR3 loop spans 13 amino acids. V was shortened by 3 bases and J by 1 base, with 6 bases between the two germline ends. The CDR3 sequence: CASSFEANTEAFF. CDR3 coding DNA: TGTGCCAGCAGTTTCGAGGCGAACACTGAAGCTTTCTTT.

The chain couples TRBV5-5 to TRBJ1-5; TRBD1 might be the D (5 bases). V lost 0 bases, J lost 2 bases, and 12 bases lay in between. The V gene's germline CDR1 is SGHKS and CDR2 YYEKEE (reference sequence). This CDR3 has 16 amino acids. The CDR3 loop is CASSLESGNGNQPQHF. The CDR3 DNA reads TGTGCCAGCAGCTTGGAGTCAGGGAATGGCAATCAGCCCCAGCATTTT.

This clonotype was found many times. The chain has TRBV7-3 and TRBJ1-6; D might be TRBD1 (6 bases). CDR1 and CDR2 (germline): SGHTA, FQGTGA. CDR3 length: 15 residues. Trimming removed 5 bases from V and 6 bases from J, with 14 bases in between. CDR3 protein: CASSQYRDSNSPLHF. For the CDR3, the DNA is TGTGCCAGCAGCCAGTACAGGGATAGTAATTCACCCCTCCACTTT.

The genes are TRBV20-1 and TRBJ1-4; D perhaps matches TRBD1 (5 bases). The CDR3 contains 13 residues. Germline V CDR1 and CDR2: DFQATT, SNEGSKA (reference sequence). Trimming removed 3 bases at V and 5 bases at J, with 10 bases between. The CDR3 DNA is TGCAGTGCTAGCCAGGGTTGGAATGAAAAACTGTTTTTT. Translating it yields CSASQGWNEKLFF.

Many counts were recorded for this clonotype. The germline gene is not matched at one end of the junction; a read error may be the cause. The chain combines TRBV10-3 with TRBJ2-7; TRBD1 is a possible D gene (6 bases). Germline assignment: CDR1 ENHRY and CDR2 SYGVKD. The CDR3 consists of 12 residues. The CDR3: CAIKGETGTTFF. CDR3 nucleotide sequence: TGTGCCATCAAGGGGGAGACCGGGACGACGTTCTTC.

This clonotype was seen many times. The chain uses TRBV10-3 and TRBJ2-7; D could derive from TRBD1 or TRBD2 (5 bases each). Germline V gene sequence: CDR1 ENHRY, CDR2 SYGVKD. The CDR3 has 14 residues. Trimming cost V 4 bases and J 5 bases, with 15 bases left between them. The CDR3 region has the DNA TGTGCCATCAGTGTCCGGGACCGTGGCAACGAGCAGTACTTC. Translation gives CAISVRDRGNEQYF.

This clonotype was recorded many times. The chain employs TRBV29-1 and TRBJ2-5; D remains ambiguous. The V end was cut by 6 bases, the J end by 1 base, with 15 bases between. Per the germline V gene, CDR1 is SQVTM and CDR2 is ANQGSEA. CDR3 length equals 14 residues. The CDR3 nucleotides are TGCAGCGTGCTAAGCGCGACACTCCAAGAGACCCAGTACTTC. This encodes CSVLSATLQETQYF. The full variable domain, its missing parts supplied by reference TRBV29-1 and TRBJ2-5, is SAVISQKPSRDICQRGTSLTIQCQVDSQVTMMFWYRQQPGQSLTLIATANQGSEATYESGFVIDKFPISRPNLTFSTLTVSNMSPEDSSIYLCSVLSATLQETQYFGPGTRLLVL.